This T cell receptor (beta chain) originates from a study of OX40 agonist ivuxolimab in advanced cancers. Unmatched junction bases numbered 9, after V lost 4 bases and J lost 11 bases. The germline V gene has CDR1 MNHNY and CDR2 SVGAGI (reference sequence). CDR3 length: 13 amino acids. Study-level points and caveats: On average, CD8+ T cells had more expanded clones than CD4+. Clonal expansion from baseline to week 6 occurred in both CD4+ and CD8+ T cells.

As to this clone: What it binds is not known.

The assay was immunoSEQ multiplex PCR, and TCRdb's table has in-frame clones only and misses some. Here the sample spans tens of thousands of clones, roughly nine tenths being singletons. The chain carries TRBV6-6 and TRBJ1-1; the match to TRBD1 covers 8 bases. This receptor was taken from an adult with an advanced solid tumor such as melanoma, head and neck, liver or kidney cancer. The specimen comprised CD4+ or CD8+ T cells sorted from blood, sampled in a trial of the OX40 agonist ivuxolimab. Written as DNA, the CDR3 is TGTGCCAGCAGTTCGCCGGACAGGGTTAGGGCTTTCTTT. This translates into CASSSPDRVRAFF.